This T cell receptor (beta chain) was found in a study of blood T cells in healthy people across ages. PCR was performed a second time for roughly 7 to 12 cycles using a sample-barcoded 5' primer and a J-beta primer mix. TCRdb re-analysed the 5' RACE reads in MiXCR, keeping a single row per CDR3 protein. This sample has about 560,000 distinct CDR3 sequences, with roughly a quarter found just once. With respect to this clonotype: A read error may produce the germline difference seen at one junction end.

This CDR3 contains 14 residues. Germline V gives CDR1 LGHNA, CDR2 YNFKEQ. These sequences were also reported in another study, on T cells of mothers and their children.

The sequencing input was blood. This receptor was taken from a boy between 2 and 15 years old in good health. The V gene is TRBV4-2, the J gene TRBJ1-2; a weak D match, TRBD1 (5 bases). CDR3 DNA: TGTACCAGCAGCCAAGGTCAGGGCCCCTATGGCTACACCTTC. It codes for CTSSQGQGPYGYTF.